The source of this T cell receptor (beta chain) is a study of shared clonotypes between healthy human individuals. Assay: immunoSEQ multiplex PCR; the TCRdb copy retains only in-frame clones and omits some. The sample includes around 700,000 clones, roughly 72% of them seen just once. The donor population consisted of healthy HIV-negative adults with no recent acute infections or vaccinations. The CDR3 has 15 residues. Germline V CDR1 and CDR2: MGHRA, YSYEKL. V was clipped by 1 base and J by 7 bases, with 16 bases between them. The receptor's source is a woman aged 25 to 45 in good health. Sequenced input: memory CD4+ T cells sorted from blood. Subset here: CD45RA-negative fraction. The chain employs TRBV4-1 and TRBJ2-5; TRBD1 is a possible D gene (5 bases). The CDR3 DNA follows: TGCGCCAGCAGCCAAGTAGGAACAGCCGACAGGACCCAGTACTTC. Its translation is CASSQVGTADRTQYF.